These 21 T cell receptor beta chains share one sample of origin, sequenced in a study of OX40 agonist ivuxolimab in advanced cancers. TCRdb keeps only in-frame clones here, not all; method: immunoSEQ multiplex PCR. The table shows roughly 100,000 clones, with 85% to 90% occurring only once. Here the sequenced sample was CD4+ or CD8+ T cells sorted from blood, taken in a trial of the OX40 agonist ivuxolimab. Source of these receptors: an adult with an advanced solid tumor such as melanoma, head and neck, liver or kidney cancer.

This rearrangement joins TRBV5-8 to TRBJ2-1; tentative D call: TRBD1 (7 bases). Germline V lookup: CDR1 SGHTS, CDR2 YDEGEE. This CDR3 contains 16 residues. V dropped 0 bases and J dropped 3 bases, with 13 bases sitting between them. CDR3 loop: CASSLAEGASYNEQFF. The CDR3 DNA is TGTGCCAGCAGCTTGGCGGAGGGGGCAAGCTACAATGAGCAGTTCTTC.

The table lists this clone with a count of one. CDR3 sequence (DNA): TGTGCCAGCAGTGAAGGGGGGCGCTACAATGAGCAGTTCTTC. This codes for CASSEGGRYNEQFF. The V and J genes are TRBV2 and TRBJ2-1, with a possible D match to TRBD1 (6 bases). Trimming stripped 1 base from V and 3 bases from J, with 7 bases between. CDR1 and CDR2 (germline): SNHLY, FYNNEI. CDR3 length equals 14 residues.

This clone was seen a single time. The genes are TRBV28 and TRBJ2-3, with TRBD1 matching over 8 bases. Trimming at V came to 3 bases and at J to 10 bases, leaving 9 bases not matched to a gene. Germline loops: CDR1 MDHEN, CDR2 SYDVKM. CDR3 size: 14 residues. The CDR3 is CASSFQDRVYAQYF. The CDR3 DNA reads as TGTGCCAGCAGTTTCCAGGACAGGGTTTACGCGCAGTATTTT. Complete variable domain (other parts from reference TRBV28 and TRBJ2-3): DVKVTQSSRYLVKRTGEKVFLECVQDMDHENMFWYRQDPGLGLRLIYFSYDVKMKEKGDIPEGYSVSREKKERFSLILESASTNQTSMYLCASSFQDRVYAQYFGPGTRLTVL.

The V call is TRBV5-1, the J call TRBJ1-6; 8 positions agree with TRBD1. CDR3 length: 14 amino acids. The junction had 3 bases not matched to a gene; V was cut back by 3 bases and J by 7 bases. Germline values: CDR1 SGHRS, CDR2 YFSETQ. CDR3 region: CASSSQGGNSPLHF. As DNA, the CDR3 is TGCGCCAGCAGCTCACAGGGGGGGAATTCACCCCTCCACTTT.

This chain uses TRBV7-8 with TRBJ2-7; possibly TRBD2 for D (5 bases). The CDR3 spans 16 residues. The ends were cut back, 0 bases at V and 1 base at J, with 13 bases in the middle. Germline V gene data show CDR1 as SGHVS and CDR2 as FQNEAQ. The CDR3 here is CASSLARGGGSYEQYF. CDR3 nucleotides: TGTGCCAGCAGCTTAGCGAGAGGCGGAGGATCCTACGAGCAGTACTTC.

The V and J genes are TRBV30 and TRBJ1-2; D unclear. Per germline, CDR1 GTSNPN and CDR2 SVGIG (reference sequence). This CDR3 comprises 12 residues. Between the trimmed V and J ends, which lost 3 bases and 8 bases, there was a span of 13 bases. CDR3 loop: CAWSPHRLGYTF. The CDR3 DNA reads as TGTGCCTGGAGCCCCCACCGGCTGGGCTACACCTTC.

The CDR3 DNA follows: TGTGCCAGCAGCCAAGATTGGAGCAGGGCCGAGACCCAGTACTTC. Protein product: CASSQDWSRAETQYF. V gene TRBV14 combines with J gene TRBJ2-5, with D tentatively TRBD1 (5 bases). This CDR3 has 15 residues. V shed 0 bases and J shed 5 bases, with 13 bases lying between them. Germline CDR1 reads SGHDN; CDR2 reads FVKESK.

The CDR3 bases are TGTGCCAGCAGCACTCTCGGGGAGGGATACACAGATACGCAGTATTTT. Its protein is CASSTLGEGYTDTQYF. The chain carries TRBV9 and TRBJ2-3, with 7 bases lining up with TRBD2. CDR3 length equals 16 residues. V lost 4 bases to trimming and J lost 2 bases; unmatched junction nucleotides: 10. CDR1 is SGDLS, CDR2 YYNGEE, per germline.

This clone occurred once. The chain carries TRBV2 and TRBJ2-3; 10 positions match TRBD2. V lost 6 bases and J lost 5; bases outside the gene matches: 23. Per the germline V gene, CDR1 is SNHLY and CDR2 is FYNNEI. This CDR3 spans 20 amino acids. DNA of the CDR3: TGTGCCAGCAGCCCCGGGCCGGGGCGAGCAGCGGGGGGGGAGGGAGATACGCAGTATTTT. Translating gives CASSPGPGRAAGGEGDTQYF.

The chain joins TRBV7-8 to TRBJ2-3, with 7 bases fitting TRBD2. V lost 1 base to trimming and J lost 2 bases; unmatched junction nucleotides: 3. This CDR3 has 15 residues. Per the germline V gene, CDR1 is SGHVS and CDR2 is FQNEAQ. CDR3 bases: TGTGCCAGCAGCTTAGAACTAGCGACCACAGATACGCAGTATTTT. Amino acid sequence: CASSLELATTDTQYF.

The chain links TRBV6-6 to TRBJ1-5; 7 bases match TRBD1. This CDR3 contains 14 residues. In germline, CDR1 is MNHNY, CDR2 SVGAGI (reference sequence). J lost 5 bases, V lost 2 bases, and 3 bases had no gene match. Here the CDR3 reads CASSYRTGDQPQHF. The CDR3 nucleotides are TGTGCCAGCAGTTACAGGACAGGCGATCAGCCCCAGCATTTT.

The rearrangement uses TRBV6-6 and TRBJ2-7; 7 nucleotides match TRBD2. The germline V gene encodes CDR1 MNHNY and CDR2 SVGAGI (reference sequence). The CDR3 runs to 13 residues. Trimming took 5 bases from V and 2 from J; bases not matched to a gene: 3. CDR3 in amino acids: CASSRLAAYEQYF. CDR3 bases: TGTGCCAGCAGTCGACTAGCTGCCTACGAGCAGTACTTC.

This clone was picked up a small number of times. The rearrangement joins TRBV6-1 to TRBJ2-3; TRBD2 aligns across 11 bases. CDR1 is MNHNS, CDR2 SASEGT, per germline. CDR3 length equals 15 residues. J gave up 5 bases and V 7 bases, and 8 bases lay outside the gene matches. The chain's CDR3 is CASTVAGGGEDTQYF. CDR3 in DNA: TGTGCCAGCACGGTAGCGGGGGGGGGAGAAGATACGCAGTATTTT.

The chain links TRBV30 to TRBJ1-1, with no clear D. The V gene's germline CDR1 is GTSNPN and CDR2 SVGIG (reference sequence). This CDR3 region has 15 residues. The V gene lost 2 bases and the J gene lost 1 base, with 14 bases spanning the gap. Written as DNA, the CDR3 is TGTGCCTGGAGTAATACCCCCGCCGGGAACACTGAAGCTTTCTTT. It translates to CAWSNTPAGNTEAFF.

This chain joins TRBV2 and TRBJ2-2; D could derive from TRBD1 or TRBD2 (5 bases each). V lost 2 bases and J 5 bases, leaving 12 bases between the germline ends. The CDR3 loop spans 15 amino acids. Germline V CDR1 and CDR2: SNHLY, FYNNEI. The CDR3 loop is CASSERARGTGELFF. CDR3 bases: TGTGCCAGCAGTGAACGGGCGAGGGGAACCGGGGAGCTGTTTTTT.

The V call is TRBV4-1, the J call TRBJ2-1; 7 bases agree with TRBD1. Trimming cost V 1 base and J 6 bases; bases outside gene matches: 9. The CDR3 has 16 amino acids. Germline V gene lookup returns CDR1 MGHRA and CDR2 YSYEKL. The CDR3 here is CASSQVETGARNEQFF. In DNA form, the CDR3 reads TGCGCCAGCAGCCAAGTTGAAACAGGGGCGCGCAATGAGCAGTTCTTC.

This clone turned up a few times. The CDR3 loop reads CASRRQKNTEAFF. CDR3 nucleotides: TGTGCCAGCCGGAGACAGAAGAACACTGAAGCTTTCTTT. The rearrangement uses TRBV6-5 and TRBJ1-1, with a weak D call TRBD1 (5 bases). Trimming stripped 8 bases from V and 1 base from J, with 11 bases between. From germline, CDR1 is MNHEY and CDR2 SVGAGI. This CDR3 spans 13 amino acids.

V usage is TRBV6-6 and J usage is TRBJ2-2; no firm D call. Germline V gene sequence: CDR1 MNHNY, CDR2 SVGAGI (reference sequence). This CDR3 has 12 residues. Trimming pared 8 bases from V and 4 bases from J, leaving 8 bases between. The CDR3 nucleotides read TGTGCCAGCGCCGGCAGCACCGGGGAGCTGTTTTTT. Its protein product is CASAGSTGELFF.

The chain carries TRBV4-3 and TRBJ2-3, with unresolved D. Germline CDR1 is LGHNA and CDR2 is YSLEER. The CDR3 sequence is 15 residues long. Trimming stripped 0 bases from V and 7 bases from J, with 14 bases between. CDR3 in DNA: TGCGCCAGCAGCCAAGATCTCGGAGAGGCATATACGCAGTATTTT. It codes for CASSQDLGEAYTQYF.

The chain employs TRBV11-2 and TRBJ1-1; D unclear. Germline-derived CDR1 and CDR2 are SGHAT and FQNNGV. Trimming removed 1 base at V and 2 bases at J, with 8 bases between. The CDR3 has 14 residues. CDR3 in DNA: TGTGCCAGCAGCTTAGGTGGTCCCAACACTGAAGCTTTCTTT. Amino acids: CASSLGGPNTEAFF. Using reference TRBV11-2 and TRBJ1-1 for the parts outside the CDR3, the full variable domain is EAGVAQSPRYKIIEKRQSVAFWCNPISGHATLYWYQQILGQGPKLLIQFQNNGVVDDSQLPKDRFSAERLKGVDSTLKIQPAKLEDSAVYLCASSLGGPNTEAFFGQGTRLTVV.

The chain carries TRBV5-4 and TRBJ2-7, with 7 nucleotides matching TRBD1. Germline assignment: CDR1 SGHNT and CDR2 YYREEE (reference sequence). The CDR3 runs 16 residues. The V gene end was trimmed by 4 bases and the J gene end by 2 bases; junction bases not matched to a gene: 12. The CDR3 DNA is TGTGCCAGCAGCCGAGAGGACAGGTCGGGGACCTACGAGCAGTACTTC. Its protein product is CASSREDRSGTYEQYF.